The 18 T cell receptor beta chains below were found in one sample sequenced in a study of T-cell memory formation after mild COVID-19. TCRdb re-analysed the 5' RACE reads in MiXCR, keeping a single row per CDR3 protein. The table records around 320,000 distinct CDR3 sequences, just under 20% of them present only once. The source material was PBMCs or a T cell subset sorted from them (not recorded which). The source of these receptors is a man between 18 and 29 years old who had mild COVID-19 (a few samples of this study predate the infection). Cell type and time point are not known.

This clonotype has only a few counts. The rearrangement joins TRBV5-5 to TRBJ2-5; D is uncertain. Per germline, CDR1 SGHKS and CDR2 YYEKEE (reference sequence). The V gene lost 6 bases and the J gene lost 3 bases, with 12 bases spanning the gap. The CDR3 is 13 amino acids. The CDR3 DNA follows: TGTGCCAGCACCCTCGTAGTTGAAGAGACCCAGTACTTC. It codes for CASTLVVEETQYF.

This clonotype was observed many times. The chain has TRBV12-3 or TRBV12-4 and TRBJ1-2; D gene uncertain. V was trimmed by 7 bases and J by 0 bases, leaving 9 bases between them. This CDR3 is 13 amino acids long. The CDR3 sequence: CASTFRPNYGYTF. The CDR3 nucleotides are TGTGCCAGCACCTTTCGGCCTAACTATGGCTACACCTTC.

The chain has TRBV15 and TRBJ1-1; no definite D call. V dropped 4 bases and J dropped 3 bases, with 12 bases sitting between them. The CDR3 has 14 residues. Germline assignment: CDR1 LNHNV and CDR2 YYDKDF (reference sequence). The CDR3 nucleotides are TGTGCCACCAGCATTCGGCCGGTGCACACTGAAGCTTTCTTT. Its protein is CATSIRPVHTEAFF.

The CDR3 here is CASRPDRVVDTQYF. In DNA form, the CDR3 reads TGTGCCAGCAGACCGGACAGGGTGGTTGATACGCAGTATTTT. The gene calls are TRBV6-5 and TRBJ2-3; the match to TRBD1 covers 8 bases. CDR1 MNHEY and CDR2 SVGAGI come from the germline V gene. V dropped 6 bases and J dropped 6; count of bases not matched to a gene: 8. CDR3 size: 14 residues.

The CDR3 bases are TGTGCCAGCAGCACACTGGCGGGTGCAACTAATGAAAAACTGTTTTTT. This codes for CASSTLAGATNEKLFF. The chain has TRBV4-2 and TRBJ1-4; no firm D call. V was clipped by 5 bases and J by 0 bases, with 13 bases between them. This CDR3 comprises 16 residues. CDR1 is LGHNA, CDR2 YNFKEQ, per germline.

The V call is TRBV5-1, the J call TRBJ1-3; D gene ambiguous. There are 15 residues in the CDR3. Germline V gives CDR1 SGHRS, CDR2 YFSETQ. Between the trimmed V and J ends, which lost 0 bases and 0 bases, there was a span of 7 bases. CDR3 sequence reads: CASSLDLSSGNTIYF. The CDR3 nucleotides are TGCGCCAGCAGCTTGGATCTCAGCTCTGGAAACACCATATATTTT.

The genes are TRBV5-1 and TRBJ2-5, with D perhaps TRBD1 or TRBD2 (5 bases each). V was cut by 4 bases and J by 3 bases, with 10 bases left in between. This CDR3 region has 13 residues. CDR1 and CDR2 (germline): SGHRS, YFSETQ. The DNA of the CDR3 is TGCGCCAGCAGCATAAGAGGGGAAGAGACCCAGTACTTC. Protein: CASSIRGEETQYF. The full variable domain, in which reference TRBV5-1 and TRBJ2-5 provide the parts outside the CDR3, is KAGVTQTPRYLIKTRGQQVTLSCSPISGHRSVSWYQQTPGQGLQFLFEYFSETQRNKGNFPGRFSGRQFSNSRSEMNVSTLELGDSALYLCASSIRGEETQYFGPGTRLLVL.

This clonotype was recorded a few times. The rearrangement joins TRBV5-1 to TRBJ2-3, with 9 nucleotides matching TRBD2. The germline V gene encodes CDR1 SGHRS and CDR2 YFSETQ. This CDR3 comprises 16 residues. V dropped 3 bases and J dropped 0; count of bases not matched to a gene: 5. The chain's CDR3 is CASSSRLAESTDTQYF. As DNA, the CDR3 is TGCGCCAGCAGCTCGCGACTAGCGGAGAGCACAGATACGCAGTATTTT.

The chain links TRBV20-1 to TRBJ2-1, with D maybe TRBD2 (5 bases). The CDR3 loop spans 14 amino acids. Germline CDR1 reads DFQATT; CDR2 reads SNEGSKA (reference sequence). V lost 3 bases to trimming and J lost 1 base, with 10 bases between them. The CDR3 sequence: CSASVGVSYNEQFF. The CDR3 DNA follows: TGCAGTGCTAGTGTCGGGGTTTCCTACAATGAGCAGTTCTTC.

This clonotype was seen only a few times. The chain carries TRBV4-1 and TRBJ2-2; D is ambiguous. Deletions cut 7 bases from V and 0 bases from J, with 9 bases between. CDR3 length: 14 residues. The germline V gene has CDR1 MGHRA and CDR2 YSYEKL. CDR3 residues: CASKPRTNTGELFF. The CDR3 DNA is TGCGCCAGCAAGCCCAGGACGAACACCGGGGAGCTGTTTTTT.

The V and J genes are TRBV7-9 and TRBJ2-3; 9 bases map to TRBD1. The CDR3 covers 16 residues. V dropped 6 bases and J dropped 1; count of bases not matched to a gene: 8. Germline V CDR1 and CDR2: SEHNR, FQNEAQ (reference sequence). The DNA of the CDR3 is TGTGCCAGCAGTCCCTGGACAGGGGTGGGCACAGATACGCAGTATTTT. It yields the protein CASSPWTGVGTDTQYF.

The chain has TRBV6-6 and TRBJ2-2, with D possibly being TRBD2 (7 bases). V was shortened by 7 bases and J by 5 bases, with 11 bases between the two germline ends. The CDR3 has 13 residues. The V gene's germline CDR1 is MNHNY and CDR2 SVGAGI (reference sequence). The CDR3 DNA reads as TGTGCCAGCAAGGGGGGGGTAACCGGGGAGCTGTTTTTT. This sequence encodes CASKGGVTGELFF.

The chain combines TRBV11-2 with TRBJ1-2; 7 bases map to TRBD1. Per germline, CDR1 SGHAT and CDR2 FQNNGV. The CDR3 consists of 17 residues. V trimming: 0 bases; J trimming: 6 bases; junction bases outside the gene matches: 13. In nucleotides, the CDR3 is TGTGCCAGCAGCTTAGATCCGACAGGGCCCGCAGTCAATGGCTACACCTTC. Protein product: CASSLDPTGPAVNGYTF.

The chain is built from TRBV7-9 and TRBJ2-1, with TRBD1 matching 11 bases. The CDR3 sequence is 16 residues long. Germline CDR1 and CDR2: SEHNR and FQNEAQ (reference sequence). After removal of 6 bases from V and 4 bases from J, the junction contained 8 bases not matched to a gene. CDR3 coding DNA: TGTGCCAGCAGTTCCCTCCGGGACAGGGGGTACAATGAGCAGTTCTTC. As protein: CASSSLRDRGYNEQFF. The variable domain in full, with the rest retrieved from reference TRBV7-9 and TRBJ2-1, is DTGVSQNPRHKITKRGQNVTFRCDPISEHNRLYWYRQTLGQGPEFLTYFQNEAQLEKSRLLSDRFSAERPKGSFSTLEIQRTEQGDSAMYLCASSSLRDRGYNEQFFGPGTRLTVL.

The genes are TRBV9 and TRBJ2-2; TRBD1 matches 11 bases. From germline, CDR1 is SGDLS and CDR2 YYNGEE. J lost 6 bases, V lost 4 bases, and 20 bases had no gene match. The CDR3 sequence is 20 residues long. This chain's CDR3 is CASSSDRGRALPSKAGELFF. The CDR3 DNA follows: TGTGCCAGCAGCTCGGACAGGGGGCGCGCGCTGCCGTCGAAGGCCGGGGAGCTGTTTTTT.

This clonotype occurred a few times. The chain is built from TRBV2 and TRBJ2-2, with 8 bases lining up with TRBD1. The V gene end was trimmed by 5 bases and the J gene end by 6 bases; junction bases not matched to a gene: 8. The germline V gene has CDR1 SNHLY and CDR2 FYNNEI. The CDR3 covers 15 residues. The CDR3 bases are TGTGCCAGCAGTATACGGACAGGGTGGGCCGGGGAGCTGTTTTTT. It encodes CASSIRTGWAGELFF. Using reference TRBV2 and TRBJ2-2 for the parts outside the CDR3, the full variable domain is EPEVTQTPSHQVTQMGQEVILRCVPISNHLYFYWYRQILGQKVEFLVSFYNNEISEKSEIFDDQFSVERPDGSNFTLKIRSTKLEDSAMYFCASSIRTGWAGELFFGEGSRLTVL.

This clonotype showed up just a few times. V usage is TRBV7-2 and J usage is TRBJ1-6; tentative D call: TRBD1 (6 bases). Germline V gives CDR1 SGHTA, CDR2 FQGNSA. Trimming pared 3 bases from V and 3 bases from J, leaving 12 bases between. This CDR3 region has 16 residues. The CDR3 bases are TGTGCCAGCAGCTTGGGGGCAGGTCTCTATAATTCACCCCTCCACTTT. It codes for CASSLGAGLYNSPLHF.

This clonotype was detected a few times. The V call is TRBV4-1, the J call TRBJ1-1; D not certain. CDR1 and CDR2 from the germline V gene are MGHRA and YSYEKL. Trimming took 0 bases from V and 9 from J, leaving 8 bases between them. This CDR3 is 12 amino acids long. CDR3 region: CASSQEGGKAFF. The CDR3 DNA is TGCGCCAGCAGCCAAGAGGGCGGAAAAGCTTTCTTT.